This entry features one T cell receptor (beta chain) sequence. The target of this receptor is not known. Base qualities were left out, and no much larger clone turns up one base away. Sequences SGHDN (CDR1) and FVKESK (CDR2) are obtained from the germline V gene. Trimmed from V: 4 bases; trimmed from J: 4 bases; junction bases lacking a gene match: 3. There are 13 amino acids in the CDR3, from cysteine to phenylalanine inclusive. The CDR3 DNA has 39 bases and is translated from base 1. The data were obtained in a study of cytomegalovirus exposure and HLA in healthy donors (dated by TCRdb to about 2017). Study-wide context: An earlier analysis of around 600 of the donors reported about 290 Gb of sequence data and 117 million unique TCR beta sequences from 190 million or so T cells. An early release that covered roughly 600 HLA-typed donors contained about 300 gigabases of sequencing data and around 80 million unique TCR sequences. Among the roughly 380 genotyped donors, approximately 81% belonged to the genetic ancestry cluster associated with self-reported Caucasian donors. The study was designed to test whether signatures of past pathogen exposure could be identified by cataloging public T cell receptors. Using immunosequencing, the study profiled T cell repertoires from around 680 subjects and related those repertoires to cytomegalovirus serostatus. Besides the first cohort of approximately 670 subjects, a separate validation cohort made up of some 110 different subjects was used. To predict cytomegalovirus infection status, the study brought together high-throughput TCR immunosequencing, statistical association of individual TCRs with disease status, and machine learning. A later analysis re-analyzed previously published TCR beta repertoires from approximately 670 donors and added high-resolution HLA genotyping to study TCR occurrence patterns. The later analysis used no new phenotypic data to find candidate immune exposures, relying instead on TCR beta sequences and their occurrence across donors. To decide whether each TCR beta V gene segment behaved as functional or pseudogenic, an earlier analysis of some 600 of the donors relied on high-throughput TCR beta sequencing. Donor age, sex, ethnicity and CMV serostatus were collected together with the repertoire data. A later genetic analysis used genome-wide SNP genotypes for about 55% of the 666 donors, treating that subset as a discovery cohort. Every repertoire in the discovery cohort had been generated on one and the same sequencing platform. HLA typing covered class I and class II loci at four-digit resolution. The number of typed donors differed by locus: roughly 629-640 for A, B, C, DRB1 and DQB1; 500 to 550 for DQA1; 606 for DPA1; and 400 to 480 for DPB1. Roughly five DR-DQ haplotypes were treated as single units for association and clustering because of strong linkage in the cohort. Among about 400 genotyped donors of the cohort, an average of about 220,000 unique TCR beta nucleotide sequences was sequenced per donor, of which 15% to 20% were non-productive.

Library preparation used the immunoSEQ multiplex PCR assay. For the multiplex PCR, a mixture combining 60 forward primers for TCR Vbeta segments and 13 reverse primers for TCR Jbeta segments was used. The CDR3 region of rearranged TCR beta genes was amplified from genomic DNA with a multiplex PCR assay. Amplified TCR beta libraries were sequenced as 87-base-pair reads on the Illumina HiSeq System. Turning to the authors' computational methods: Across the 670 or so repertoires, a later analysis counted some 81 million unique TCR beta chains, some 11 million of which were shared by at least two donors. A nearest-neighbor algorithm error-corrected the raw reads and collapsed the reads into unique sequences, merging closely related sequences to remove PCR and sequencing errors. CDR3 sequences were aligned to IMGT reference sequences to assign V, D and J gene segments. For a sequence to be retained, a match of at least six nucleotides was required to both a V gene segment and a J gene segment. A rearrangement counted as productive if the CDR3 had no stop codons and remained in frame with V and J, and every other rearrangement counted as non-productive. CDR3 was defined according to IMGT convention as the region running from the second conserved V-encoded cysteine to the conserved J-encoded phenylalanine. Sequences without an unambiguous match to a single V gene segment were excluded from the earlier analysis of almost 600 of the donors. In an earlier analysis of 587 of the donors, V segments were called functional above 56.7% productive rearrangements and were called segregating when the between-donor standard deviation exceeded 5%. A statistical classification framework was built to diagnose cytomegalovirus status from the catalog of TCR beta chain sequences. A later analysis assigned V and J genes by comparing TCR nucleotide sequences with IMGT/GENE-DB human TR gene sequences. The TCRdist pipeline was used in a later analysis to assign CDR3 sequences and most-parsimonious VDJ recombination scenarios. A later analysis defined each TCR beta chain by its CDR3 amino acid sequence plus V-gene family, and excluded reads lacking a unique V-gene family. In a later analysis, around 650 highly shared, low-generation-probability nucleotide sequences were removed to address suspected cross-contamination and a sequencing artifact. A later analysis calculated a clonal expansion index for each public chain from normalized within-repertoire ranks of inferred template counts. In a later analysis, generation probabilities were computed with a VDJ recombination model fitted to out-of-frame rearrangements, and the resulting probabilities were checked against IGoR. In a later analysis, TCR-TCR, TCR-HLA and TCR-CMV co-occurrence was scored with hypergeometric tests, and a repertoire-size bias correction was applied to TCR pairs. In a later analysis, false discovery rates were estimated by permuting HLA or CMV assignments 20 times. In a later analysis, co-occurring TCRs were grouped with DBSCAN, and TCRdist sequence similarity was added when clustering was performed within HLA-allele-positive subsets. Repertoires with fewer than 30,000 or more than 120,000 public chains were left out of co-occurrence clustering, as were four to six repertoires with anomalous nucleotide sharing. In its TCRdb copy, this immuneACCESS table keeps in-frame sequences only and misses some clones. Where compared with another copy, unresolved V genes explain less than half of these, and the others have no known cause. V and J calls and clone size are copied from that table; D and trimming were computed from the DNA. This sample lists about 100,000 clones; roughly a tenth were detected once. The top ten hold 5% to 6.5% of the sample.

Study-wide findings and limitations: A later analysis found that most CMV-associated TCR beta chains appeared HLA-restricted, with HLA associations seemingly driven largely by CMV exposure. Some IMGT-functional V segments, including TRBV6-2 and TRBV6-3, could not be told apart with the 87-base-pair reads, so those segments were excluded. It was suggested by the authors that the approach could potentially be generalized to other disease states and immunological phenotypes. Strong co-occurrence of HLA alleles, especially DR and DQ, made assigning TCR associations to individual alleles difficult. Immune exposure information for the cohort was limited to CMV serostatus. Only TCR beta chains were sequenced in this cohort, and the absence of alpha or paired-chain data limited detectable features. Broadly in line with IMGT annotations, most TCR beta V segments showed up in productive rearrangements about 87% or about 30% of the time in an earlier analysis of around 550 of the donors. Most TCR sequences were seen in very few donors, while some public TCRs were found in many individuals. The presence/absence analyses assumed that sequencing depth was roughly uniform across donors, and that assumption may not be true. In a later analysis, around 17,000 TCR beta sequences were associated with specific HLA alleles at a false discovery rate of 0.05. In a later analysis, HLA-associated TCR beta chains showed more clonal expansion and lower generation probabilities than non-associated chains that were equally common. A group of highly shared sequence variants was considered likely to be a technical artifact of the sequencing pipeline. Correlated functional status among segregating V segments might reflect linkage disequilibrium, but an unknown experimental factor could not be ruled out. In the study, 150 to 200 TCR beta chains were listed as associated with cytomegalovirus. In a later analysis, TCR association rates were found to vary across HLA loci, with the most associated TCRs seen for DRB1 alleles and the fewest for HLA-C alleles. HLA typing was unavailable for some donors at each locus, so association tests used only the typed subset. A further reported finding was that TCR beta sequences accurately predicted the HLA-A and HLA-B alleles for most subjects in the first cohort. According to a later genetic analysis, donors in an Asian-associated ancestry cluster had fewer N-insertions in productive TCRs than the roughly 700-donor mean. V-gene and J-gene trimming of TCR beta chains was associated with a missense DCLRE1C variant in a later genetic analysis, and the association was replicated in an independent cohort. Over 15 rarely observed V segments, including chromosome 9 orphons, were excluded from the earlier analysis of approximately 500 of the donors because counts were too low. Three of the identified cytomegalovirus-associated TCR beta chains were confirmed in vitro to be specific for cytomegalovirus antigens. In a later analysis, several top co-occurrence clusters were reported to appear linked to parvovirus B19, influenza, CMV and Epstein-Barr virus. Cytomegalovirus status was reported to be diagnosed by the classifier with high specificity and sensitivity in both the original and validation cohorts.

The cohort consisted of more than 650 healthy bone marrow donors. At the time of sampling, every cohort member was nominally healthy, though immune exposures that went unrecorded were likely present. The donor was CMV seropositive and was included in the group of 289 seropositive cohort members. Every donor gave a peripheral blood sample, and the peripheral blood mononuclear cells from that sample were used for TCR beta sequencing. Genomic DNA was extracted from the blood cell samples with the Qiagen DNeasy Blood Extraction Kit. The sequencing sample was made of PBMCs. The origin of this receptor is a man in his forties in good health and CMV-seropositive. The sequence joins TRBV14 to TRBJ2-7; 8 bases in the middle match TRBD2. The CDR3 reads CASSRGRKYEQYF. The DNA sequence is TGTGCCAGCAGCCGCGGGAGGAAATACGAGCAGTACTTC.